These T cell receptor beta chains were read from a single sample in a study of cytomegalovirus exposure and HLA in healthy donors. Clones were read by immunoSEQ multiplex PCR, and TCRdb kept only the in-frame ones, dropping some. Here the sample spans approximately 160,000 clones, roughly 82% being singletons. Input material: PBMCs. These receptor sequences come from a man aged 25 to 40 in good health and CMV-seropositive. Both conserved end residues are part of each CDR3. D genes are given only for firm matches. Size values are once, few and many counts, or a class for expanded clones, and some rows have none.

TRBV10-2,TRBJ2-5,NA,TRBD1,TGCGCCAGCAGCGGGACAGGGCATCAAGAGACCCAGTACTTC,CASSGTGHQETQYF
TRBV5-6,TRBJ1-6,NA,TRBD1,TGTGCCAGCAGCTTGTATCTGCAGGGGGAGAATTCACCCCTCCACTTT,CASSLYLQGENSPLHF
TRBV27,TRBJ1-4,NA,NA,TGTGCCAGCAGGAACCCCGGGACAAAAAACCTGTTTTTT,CASRNPGTKNLFF
TRBV30,TRBJ2-3,few,NA,TGTGCCTGGAGTCTGGCGGCCCACACAGATACGCAGTATTTT,CAWSLAAHTDTQYF
TRBV6-5,TRBJ2-6,NA,NA,TGTGCCAGCAGTTATGACAGCTCTGGGGCCAACGGCCTGACTTTC,CASSYDSSGANGLTF
TRBV19,TRBJ1-1,once,TRBD1,TGTGCCAGTAGTTTGTACAGGGGGCGTACCACTGAAGCTTTCTTT,CASSLYRGRTTEAFF
TRBV4-1,TRBJ2-1,few,NA,TGCGCCAGCAGCCCAACTAGCTTCGGAGGGCAACACGATGAGCAGTTCTTC,CASSPTSFGGQHDEQFF
TRBV19,TRBJ2-6,NA,NA,TGTGCCATATCCCGGGACAACTCTGGGGCCAACGTCCTGACTTTC,CAISRDNSGANVLTF
TRBV28,TRBJ1-2,NA,TRBD1,TGTGCCAGCAGTCCTCCAAATACAGGGGGCTATGGCTACACCTTC,CASSPPNTGGYGYTF
TRBV5-1,TRBJ1-1,NA,NA,TGCGCCAGCAGCTTGGGTCTAGCCGTAACGAACACTGAAGCTTTCTTT,CASSLGLAVTNTEAFF
TRBV2,TRBJ2-1,NA,NA,TGTGCCAGCAGACTTCTACCGGGAGACCACAATGAGCAGTTCTTC,CASRLLPGDHNEQFF
TRBV28,TRBJ2-1,NA,TRBD1,TGTGCCAGCAGCCAGACAGGGGGCCCGATATACAATGAGCAGTTCTTC,CASSQTGGPIYNEQFF
TRBV5-1,TRBJ2-5,NA,TRBD2,TGCGCCAGCAGCTTGAGTAGCGGGGGTTTACAAGAGACCCAGTACTTC,CASSLSSGGLQETQYF
TRBV2,TRBJ2-3,NA,NA,TGTGCCAGCGAGGGTTGGCGATCTACGCAGTATTTT,CASEGWRSTQYF
TRBV5-6,TRBJ2-6,NA,NA,TGTGCCAGCAGCTTGGTTCGGGTACCGGGCTCTGGGGCCAACGTCCTGACTTTC,CASSLVRVPGSGANVLTF
TRBV4-1,TRBJ1-2,NA,NA,TGCGCCAGCAGCCAAGGTCTTTTCCGGGACAACTATGGCTACGCCTTC,CASSQGLFRDNYGYAF
TRBV14,TRBJ2-5,once,NA,TGTGCCAGCAGCGTATACGGGCGGGGCGAAGAGACCCAGTACTTC,CASSVYGRGEETQYF
TRBV28,TRBJ1-5,NA,NA,TGTGCCAGCTCGAGCAGGGGCAGCGGCAATCAGCCCCAGCATTTT,CASSSRGSGNQPQHF
TRBV27,TRBJ1-2,NA,NA,TGTGCCAGCGGACATGGCTATGGCTACACCTTC,CASGHGYGYTF
TRBV19,TRBJ1-5,few,NA,TGTGCCACCGCCTCCAGGGGTGGGGTTCAGCCCCAGCATTTT,CATASRGGVQPQHF
TRBV5-4,TRBJ1-4,NA,TRBD1,TGTGCCAGCAGCGCGGGACAGAGAAATGAAAAACTGTTTTTT,CASSAGQRNEKLFF
TRBV7-6,TRBJ2-7,NA,NA,TGTGCCAGCAGCTTAGACAGGAACTCCTACGAGCAGTACTTC,CASSLDRNSYEQYF
TRBV28,TRBJ1-2,NA,NA,TGTGCCAGCAGTCCTCTCCCGGGACTGAGCTATGGCTACACCTTC,CASSPLPGLSYGYTF
TRBV7-9,TRBJ2-5,NA,NA,TGTGCCAGCAGCGCAGACAGGATGGTGGAGACCCAGTACTTC,CASSADRMVETQYF
TRBV5-4,TRBJ2-1,NA,TRBD2,TGTGCCAGCAGCTTTCGGACTAGCGGGGGATCAGAGCAGTTCTTC,CASSFRTSGGSEQFF
TRBV5-6,TRBJ1-5,NA,TRBD1,TGTGCCAGCAGCCCCGGGCAGGGGGCCAAGAGCAATCAGCCCCAGCATTTT,CASSPGQGAKSNQPQHF
TRBV28,TRBJ2-2,NA,TRBD1,TGTGCCAGCAGTTTCCCCGGGACAGGGAGGTCCGGGGAGCTGTTTTTT,CASSFPGTGRSGELFF
TRBV2,TRBJ2-7,NA,TRBD1,TGTGCCAGCAGTCGCCGCGGACAGGGAGGCTACGAGCAGTACTTC,CASSRRGQGGYEQYF
TRBV27,TRBJ2-5,NA,TRBD2,TGTGCCAGCAGTTTACAGCGGGGGGAACAAGAGACCCAGTACTTC,CASSLQRGEQETQYF
TRBV29-1,TRBJ2-2,few,NA,TGCAGCGTTGACAGGGGGAACACCGGGGAGCTGTTTTTT,CSVDRGNTGELFF
TRBV11-2,TRBJ2-4,NA,NA,TGTGCCAGCAGCTTACCGGGGTCCAAAAACATTCAGTACTTC,CASSLPGSKNIQYF
TRBV28,TRBJ1-5,NA,NA,TGTGCCAGCAGTTTAGACAGATATCAGCCCCAGCATTTT,CASSLDRYQPQHF
TRBV7-9,TRBJ2-3,NA,NA,TGTGCCAGCAGCTTACCCCGGGGAGATACGCAGTATTTT,CASSLPRGDTQYF
TRBV7-2,TRBJ2-7,NA,NA,TGTGCCAGCAGCTTAACCACCGCGGGGCTGAGAAACGAGCAGTACTTC,CASSLTTAGLRNEQYF
TRBV4-1,TRBJ1-1,once,NA,TGCGCCAGCAGCCCAGGACAACGGGTGAACACTGAAGCTTTCTTT,CASSPGQRVNTEAFF
TRBV5-1,TRBJ1-4,few,NA,TGCGCCAGCAGCTTGGCCTTACAGAATGAAAAACTGTTTTTT,CASSLALQNEKLFF
TRBV5-6,TRBJ1-2,few,TRBD1,TGTGCCAGCAGCCGCCTCGGACAGGGGGTTGGCTACACCTTC,CASSRLGQGVGYTF
TRBV7-9,TRBJ2-5,NA,NA,TGTTCCAGCAGCTTCCGCCCTGGCGGAGCCTCCCAAGAGACCCAGTACTTC,CSSSFRPGGASQETQYF
TRBV6-4,TRBJ1-6,few,NA,TGTGCCAGCAGTGACGGGGGGGATAATTCACCCCTCCACTTT,CASSDGGDNSPLHF
TRBV14,TRBJ2-7,NA,TRBD2,TGTGCCAGCAGCCACCGAGGGTTAGCGGGAGGGGTCCCCTCCTACGAGCAGTACTTC,CASSHRGLAGGVPSYEQYF
TRBV29-1,TRBJ1-2,NA,NA,TGCAGCGCCGTACGACAGGTCGATGGCTACACCTTC,CSAVRQVDGYTF
TRBV18,TRBJ2-4,NA,TRBD2,TGTGCCAGCTCAGGGAGGGGATACGGACTAGGCAAAAACATTCAGTACTTC,CASSGRGYGLGKNIQYF
TRBV6-1,TRBJ1-5,once,NA,TGTGCCAGCAGTGAGGCCTTAAATCAGCCCCAGCATTTT,CASSEALNQPQHF
TRBV7-2,TRBJ1-1,few,NA,TGTGCCAGCAGCTTAGTCGCAGGGAAAAACACTGAAGCTTTCTTT,CASSLVAGKNTEAFF
TRBV18,TRBJ1-2,NA,TRBD1,TGTGCCAGCTCACCGTCTCAGGGGGAACGGCGGGGCTACACCTTC,CASSPSQGERRGYTF
TRBV28,TRBJ2-3,once,TRBD2,TGTGCCAGCAGTTCCCCGACTAGCGGGAGTCACACAGATACGCAGTATTTT,CASSSPTSGSHTDTQYF
TRBV2,TRBJ2-5,few,TRBD2,TGTGCCGGCTCACAGGGACTAGCGGGAGAAGAGACCCAGTACTTC,CAGSQGLAGEETQYF
TRBV27,TRBJ1-1,NA,NA,TGTGCCAGCAGAACAGGGAACACTGAAGCTTTCTTT,CASRTGNTEAFF
TRBV2,TRBJ2-7,once,NA,TGTGCCAGCAGTTTCGACCGGGAAGGGCAGTACTTC,CASSFDREGQYF
TRBV21-1,TRBJ2-5,few,NA,TGTGCCAGCAGCAAAAATTTCCAATATCGGACAGGGTCGGGAATAGAGACCCAGTACTTC,CASSKNFQYRTGSGIETQYF
TRBV27,TRBJ2-1,NA,TRBD2,TGTGCCAGCAGTTTACGGCTAGCGGGGAGGGCATACAATGAGCAGTTCTTC,CASSLRLAGRAYNEQFF
TRBV5-5,TRBJ1-1,NA,TRBD1,TGTGCCAGCAGCTTTCAGGGGGACACTGAAGCTTTCTTT,CASSFQGDTEAFF
TRBV4-3,TRBJ2-7,NA,TRBD2,TGCGCCAGCAGCCAAGTCCACCCGGGCGGGGGCGAGCAGTACTTC,CASSQVHPGGGEQYF
TRBV27,TRBJ1-2,NA,NA,TGTGCCAGCAGTTTATCGGGCAACTATGGCTACACCTTC,CASSLSGNYGYTF
TRBV7-2,TRBJ2-4,NA,NA,TGTGCCAGCAGCTCCGGACAGCCCCTAGCCAAAAACATTCAGTACTTC,CASSSGQPLAKNIQYF
TRBV19,TRBJ2-7,once,TRBD1,TGTGCCGGCAGCCCGGGACAGAAAGCCTACGAGCAGTACTTC,CAGSPGQKAYEQYF
TRBV4-3,TRBJ1-2,few,NA,TGCGCCAGCAGCCAAGATAGTTTTACTCACTATGGCTACACCTTC,CASSQDSFTHYGYTF